The 15 T cell receptor beta chains below were found in one sample sequenced in a study of shared clonotypes between healthy human individuals. Clones were read by immunoSEQ multiplex PCR, and TCRdb kept only the in-frame ones, dropping some. The data show about 480,000 clones, almost 80% seen once. Sequencing input: PBMCs. The receptors were sampled from a woman in her 40s in good health. Some clones in this sample may be carry-over from other donors' samples.

The sample holds a few counts of this clone. Other DNA sequences in the sample encode the same CDR3. The V gene is TRBV11-2, the J gene TRBJ2-1, with D uncertain. Trimming removed 1 base from V and 0 bases from J, with 4 bases in between. The CDR3 has 14 amino acids. Germline V gene data show CDR1 as SGHAT and CDR2 as FQNNGV. The chain's CDR3 is CASSLAGSYNEQFF. The CDR3 DNA is TGTGCCAGCAGCTTAGCGGGCTCCTACAATGAGCAGTTCTTC.

The table lists this clone with a few counts. The chain joins TRBV10-3 to TRBJ2-2, with D possibly TRBD2 on 5 matching bases. Per germline, CDR1 ENHRY and CDR2 SYGVKD. The CDR3 length is 13 residues. V lost 6 bases and J lost 6, with 11 bases in between. The CDR3 region is CAISSRGSGELFF. The CDR3 nucleotides are TGTGCCATCAGCAGTCGGGGTTCCGGGGAGCTGTTTTTT.

V gene TRBV28 combines with J gene TRBJ2-3; D possibly corresponds to TRBD2 (5 bases). Trimming took off 11 bases at V and 1 base at J, with 25 bases between the two ends. CDR3 length: 17 amino acids. CDR1 and CDR2 from the germline V gene are MDHEN and SYDVKM. CDR3 sequence: CAGGPRRLGGGTDTQYF. The CDR3 region has the DNA TGTGCCGGAGGCCCCCGCCGATTAGGCGGCGGCACAGATACGCAGTATTTT.

The chain uses TRBV5-1 and TRBJ2-3; TRBD2 agrees at 11 bases. CDR3 length: 16 amino acids. Germline V gene data show CDR1 as SGHRS and CDR2 as YFSETQ. V was pared by 2 bases and J by 6 bases, with 8 bases of the junction left unmatched. CDR3 protein: CASSFLATSGSDTQYF. CDR3 coding DNA: TGCGCCAGCAGCTTCCTCGCAACTAGCGGGAGCGATACGCAGTATTTT.

The chain employs TRBV6-6 and TRBJ2-3, with 10 bases aligning to TRBD2. V lost 2 bases and J lost 4; bases outside the gene matches: 3. This CDR3 has 15 residues. The V gene's germline CDR1 is MNHNY and CDR2 SVGAGI (reference sequence). CDR3 residues: CASSYSLAGADTQYF. Here the CDR3 DNA reads TGTGCCAGCAGTTACAGTCTAGCGGGAGCAGATACGCAGTATTTT.

With respect to this clone: Additional DNA sequences in this sample encode the identical CDR3. V gene TRBV7-2 combines with J gene TRBJ2-1; possible D gene TRBD1, 5 bases. V was pared by 1 base and J by 1 base, with 8 bases between. The germline CDR1 and CDR2 sequences are SGHTA and FQGNSA. The CDR3 extends over 15 amino acids. CDR3 nucleotide sequence: TGTGCCAGCAGCTTAGAGGGGTTTTCCTACAATGAGCAGTTCTTC. Protein product: CASSLEGFSYNEQFF.

The CDR3 DNA sequence: TGTGCCAGCAGCCTCGGGACAGGGGAATACTGGAGCGGTGAGACCCAGTACTTC. Translating gives CASSLGTGEYWSGETQYF. The chain links TRBV5-5 to TRBJ2-5, with 10 bases aligning to TRBD1. The V segment lost 4 bases and the J segment 5 bases; nucleotides outside the gene matches: 17. The CDR3 length is 18 residues. CDR1 SGHKS and CDR2 YYEKEE come from the germline V gene (reference sequence).

The chain joins TRBV5-6 to TRBJ1-1; D not certain. CDR3 length: 14 residues. V shed 0 bases and J shed 6 bases, with 12 bases lying between them. CDR1 and CDR2 (germline): SGHDT, YYEEEE. Written as DNA, the CDR3 is TGTGCCAGCAGCTTGGTAACAGTGCCCCCTGAAGCTTTCTTT. Its translation: CASSLVTVPPEAFF.

V usage is TRBV7-9 and J usage is TRBJ1-1; D is ambiguous. V was cut by 1 base and J by 10 bases, with 10 bases left in between. The germline V gene has CDR1 SEHNR and CDR2 FQNEAQ (reference sequence). The CDR3 has 12 amino acids. The CDR3 sequence: CASSLGGFLAFF. DNA for the CDR3: TGTGCCAGCAGCTTAGGAGGGTTCTTAGCTTTCTTT.

The chain couples TRBV27 to TRBJ1-1; tentatively, D is TRBD1 (5 bases). Trimming pared 2 bases from V and 2 bases from J, leaving 12 bases between. Per germline, CDR1 MNHEY and CDR2 SMNVEV (reference sequence). CDR3 length equals 15 residues. The CDR3 is CASSLRPGINTEAFF. The CDR3 bases are TGTGCCAGCAGTTTACGTCCAGGGATAAACACTGAAGCTTTCTTT.

The rearrangement uses TRBV18 and TRBJ1-3; unclear D gene. CDR1 is KGHSH, CDR2 LQKENI, per germline. V lost 2 bases, J lost 1 base, and 3 bases lay in between. This CDR3 comprises 13 residues. The CDR3: CASSPESGNTIYF. The CDR3 bases are TGTGCCAGCTCACCAGAGTCTGGAAACACCATATATTTT.

This clone was observed a single time. The chain couples TRBV7-8 to TRBJ2-3; no firm D call. V was pared by 3 bases and J by 6 bases, with 7 bases between. The CDR3 is 12 residues long. Germline values: CDR1 SGHVS, CDR2 FQNEAQ. This chain's CDR3 is CASSLVPDTQYF. Here the CDR3 DNA reads TGTGCCAGCAGCTTGGTCCCTGATACGCAGTATTTT.

The CDR3 loop is CASSLGPTGAGYEQYF. CDR3 DNA: TGCGCCAGCAGCTTGGGGCCCACAGGGGCAGGTTACGAGCAGTACTTC. The rearrangement uses TRBV5-1 and TRBJ2-7; 7 bases align to TRBD1. The V gene's germline CDR1 is SGHRS and CDR2 YFSETQ. The junction had 10 bases not matched to a gene; V was cut back by 0 bases and J by 4 bases. The CDR3 is 16 amino acids. Using reference TRBV5-1 and TRBJ2-7 for the parts outside the CDR3, the full variable domain is KAGVTQTPRYLIKTRGQQVTLSCSPISGHRSVSWYQQTPGQGLQFLFEYFSETQRNKGNFPGRFSGRQFSNSRSEMNVSTLELGDSALYLCASSLGPTGAGYEQYFGPGTRLTVT.

This clone was found once. The chain combines TRBV14 with TRBJ2-1, with a tentative D call TRBD2 (5 bases). The germline V and J ends were trimmed by 4 bases and 9 bases, with 16 bases remaining between them. From germline, CDR1 is SGHDN and CDR2 FVKESK. This CDR3 comprises 14 residues. CDR3 nucleotide sequence: TGTGCCAGCAGCCTTTTATGGGGAGAGAGTGAGCAGTTCTTC. This translates into CASSLLWGESEQFF.

V is TRBV7-3 and J is TRBJ2-1; TRBD2 is a possible D gene (6 bases). The CDR3 sequence is 13 residues long. Germline CDR1 is SGHTA and CDR2 is FQGTGA. The germline V and J ends were trimmed by 6 bases and 3 bases, with 9 bases remaining between them. This chain's CDR3 is CASSVADYNEQFF. Here the CDR3 DNA reads TGTGCCAGCAGTGTAGCGGACTACAATGAGCAGTTCTTC.